A selection of T cell receptor beta chains follows, all from one sample in a study of human T cells and chemical hapten exposure. TCRdb re-called the RACE reads with MiXCR, one entry per CDR3 protein. The sample comprises fewer than 95,000 distinct CDR3 sequences, about 10% of which are singletons, and around 2.3% rests with the top ten. Sequenced here: whole blood, sampled in connection with sensitization to the hapten diphenylcyclopropenone (DPC). The receptor source for this set is a middle-aged man with alopecia areata. Some clones in this sample may be carry-over from other donors' samples. CDR3s include the opening cysteine and the closing phenylalanine or tryptophan. Fields, in order: V gene, clone size, D gene, J gene, CDR3 protein, CDR3 DNA. A D gene is named only where the DNA matches it firmly. A row's size may be missing; if present it is once, few, many or a size class.

>TRBV7-2|.|TRBD2|TRBJ2-3
CASSFGAGGFQDTQYF
TGTGCCAGCAGCTTCGGAGCGGGAGGATTTCAAGATACGCAGTATTTT
>TRBV20-1|few|TRBD2|TRBJ2-1
CSASLQPSGRAPRNEQFF
TGCAGTGCTAGTCTCCAACCCAGCGGGAGGGCCCCGAGGAATGAGCAGTTCTTC
>TRBV23-1|.|.|TRBJ2-1
CASRAGTGRGEQFF
TGCGCCAGCAGGGCCGGGACGGGAAGGGGTGAGCAGTTCTTC
>TRBV4-2|few|TRBD2|TRBJ2-7
CASSQDFTSGRREGYEQYF
TGTGCCAGCAGCCAAGATTTCACTAGCGGGAGAAGGGAGGGGTACGAGCAGTACTTC
>TRBV28|few|.|TRBJ1-3
CASSPQISSGNTIYF
TGTGCCAGCAGCCCACAGATCAGCTCTGGAAACACCATATATTTT
>TRBV7-2|few|.|TRBJ1-3
CASSLSSSQLAGNTIYF
TGTGCCAGCAGCTTAAGCTCGTCGCAGCTCGCTGGAAACACCATATATTTT
>TRBV5-1|.|.|TRBJ1-2
CASSPIGAINYGYTF
TGCGCCAGCAGCCCTATCGGGGCGATTAACTATGGCTACACCTTC
>TRBV7-2|many|.|TRBJ2-3
CASSSSTGTQYF
TGTGCCAGCAGCTCGAGCACGGGCACCCAGTATTTT
>TRBV15|many|.|TRBJ1-4
CATSREQATGTNEKLFF
TGTGCCACCAGCAGAGAACAGGCGACAGGCACTAATGAAAAACTGTTTTTT
>TRBV14|few|TRBD1|TRBJ1-6
CASSQGQGINSPLHF
TGTGCCAGCAGCCAAGGACAGGGGATTAATTCACCCCTCCACTTT
>TRBV7-9|.|.|TRBJ2-2
CASSLGPGELFF
TGTGCCAGCAGCTTAGGACCCGGGGAGCTGTTTTTT
>TRBV6-5|.|TRBD1|TRBJ2-7
CASSTGAIDYEQYF
TGTGCCAGCAGCACAGGGGCCATAGATTACGAGCAGTACTTC
>TRBV11-2|.|.|TRBJ2-2
CASSLNIANTGELFF
TGTGCCAGCAGCCTCAACATCGCGAACACCGGGGAGCTGTTTTTT
>TRBV5-1|few|TRBD2|TRBJ2-1
CASSLGTSGTYNEQFF
TGCGCCAGCAGCTTGGGGACTAGCGGGACCTACAATGAGCAGTTCTTC
>TRBV30|many|.|TRBJ1-1
CAWYRGAGSYTEAFF
TGTGCCTGGTATCGAGGAGCGGGCTCCTATACTGAAGCTTTCTTT
>TRBV7-6|many|.|TRBJ2-5
CASSPSRGETQYF
TGTGCCAGCAGCCCCTCCCGGGGGGAGACCCAGTACTTC
>TRBV6-5|few|.|TRBJ2-1
CASSYSPSGPNNEQFF
TGTGCCAGCAGTTACTCCCCATCCGGCCCTAACAATGAGCAGTTCTTC
>TRBV18|many|TRBD1|TRBJ1-5
CASSTGQWPQHF
TGTGCCAGCTCAACGGGACAGTGGCCCCAGCATTTT
>TRBV24-1|few|.|TRBJ2-3
CATSDLRGAEGGDTQYF
TGTGCCACCAGTGATTTGCGGGGAGCGGAAGGCGGGGATACGCAGTATTTT
>TRBV6-2/TRBV6-3|few|.|TRBJ2-7
CASSLGNEQYF
TGTGCCAGCAGTTTGGGCAACGAGCAGTACTTC
>TRBV2|few|TRBD1|TRBJ1-4
CASSLQGDEKLFF
TGTGCCAGCAGTCTGCAGGGGGATGAAAAACTGTTTTTT
>TRBV5-1|.|.|TRBJ1-6
CASSLDRTPTYNSPLHF
TGCGCCAGCAGCTTGGACAGAACCCCTACCTATAATTCACCCCTCCACTTT
>TRBV28|.|.|TRBJ2-4
CASNSLYRKNIQYF
TGTGCCAGCAATTCACTGTACAGGAAAAACATTCAGTACTTC
>TRBV7-6|many|.|TRBJ1-1
CASSLERSMNTEAFF
TGTGCCAGCAGCTTAGAGCGCAGCATGAACACTGAAGCTTTCTTT
>TRBV29-1|.|TRBD2|TRBJ2-7
CSVETSEYEQYF
TGCAGCGTTGAAACTAGCGAGTACGAGCAGTACTTC
>TRBV29-1|.|.|TRBJ2-6
CSVKSGANVLTF
TGCAGCGTGAAGAGTGGGGCCAACGTCCTGACTTTC
>TRBV6-5|few|TRBD2|TRBJ2-2
CASSYFLAGIGELFF
TGTGCCAGCAGTTACTTTCTAGCGGGAATCGGGGAGCTGTTTTTT
>TRBV19|.|.|TRBJ2-6
CASSISRSSGANVLTF
TGTGCCAGTAGTATAAGTCGCAGCTCTGGGGCCAACGTCCTGACTTTC
>TRBV28|many|.|TRBJ1-1
CASSPPGGGNTEAFF
TGTGCCAGCAGCCCCCCCGGTGGCGGGAACACTGAAGCTTTCTTT
>TRBV5-1|many|TRBD1|TRBJ1-2
CASSRTGGDYGYTF
TGCGCCAGCAGCCGGACAGGGGGAGACTATGGCTACACCTTC
>TRBV27|.|TRBD1|TRBJ2-5
CASSYRGYQETQYF
TGTGCCAGCAGTTACAGGGGTTACCAAGAGACCCAGTACTTC
>TRBV11-2|.|.|TRBJ2-7
CASSLGPGQQYF
TGTGCCAGCAGCTTAGGACCGGGACAGCAGTACTTC
>TRBV7-8|few|.|TRBJ1-1
CASSVPDTEAFF
TGTGCCAGCAGCGTTCCAGACACTGAAGCTTTCTTT
>TRBV12-3/TRBV12-4|many|TRBD1|TRBJ1-4
CASSLSRGSFRTNEKLFF
TGTGCCAGCAGTTTGAGCAGGGGGAGTTTTCGGACTAATGAAAAACTGTTTTTT
>TRBV7-2|.|.|TRBJ2-5
CASSFEGASRETQYF
TGTGCCAGCAGCTTCGAAGGAGCATCCCGCGAGACCCAGTACTTC
>TRBV6-5|.|TRBD2|TRBJ2-2
CASSHLAGELFF
TGTGCCAGCAGTCACTTAGCGGGAGAGCTGTTTTTT
>TRBV5-1|many|.|TRBJ1-4
CASSSSRIGEKLFF
TGCGCCAGCAGCTCCTCCCGGATCGGCGAAAAACTGTTTTTT
>TRBV20-1|.|TRBD2|TRBJ2-1
CSATGLAGGPSSYNEQFF
TGCAGTGCTACGGGACTAGCGGGAGGGCCCAGCTCCTACAATGAGCAGTTCTTC
>TRBV6-2/TRBV6-3|few|TRBD1|TRBJ1-5
CASSEGTGRNQPQHF
TGTGCCAGCAGTGAAGGGACAGGCCGCAATCAGCCCCAGCATTTT
>TRBV5-1|few|.|TRBJ2-3
CASSPGPNTDTQYF
TGCGCCAGCAGCCCCGGCCCCAACACAGATACGCAGTATTTT
>TRBV30|.|.|TRBJ1-5
CAWRREEGQPQHF
TGTGCCTGGAGGAGGGAGGAAGGTCAGCCCCAGCATTTT
>TRBV12-3/TRBV12-4|many|.|TRBJ1-5
CASSFGVPGGREPQHF
TGTGCCAGCAGTTTCGGGGTCCCGGGGGGAAGGGAGCCCCAGCATTTT
>TRBV7-8|many|.|TRBJ1-1
CASSLAGMNTEAFF
TGTGCCAGCAGCTTAGCCGGGATGAACACTGAAGCTTTCTTT
>TRBV6-5|few|TRBD2|TRBJ2-3
CASRESREGITDTQYF
TGTGCCAGCAGGGAGTCGCGGGAGGGTATAACAGATACGCAGTATTTT
>TRBV18|.|.|TRBJ2-2
CASSRTDSANTGELFF
TGTGCCAGCTCCCGGACGGACAGCGCGAACACCGGGGAGCTGTTTTTT